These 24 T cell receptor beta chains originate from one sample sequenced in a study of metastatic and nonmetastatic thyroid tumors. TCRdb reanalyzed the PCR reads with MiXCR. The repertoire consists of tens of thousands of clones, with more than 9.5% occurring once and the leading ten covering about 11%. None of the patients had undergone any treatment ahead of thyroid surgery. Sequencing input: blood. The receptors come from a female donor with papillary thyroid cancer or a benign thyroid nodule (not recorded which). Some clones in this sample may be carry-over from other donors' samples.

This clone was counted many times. The DNA for the CDR3 is TGTGCCAGTAATAGGGAATATAGCAATCAGCCCCAGCATTTT. It codes for CASNREYSNQPQHF. V is TRBV19 and J is TRBJ1-5; D remains ambiguous. V was cut by 7 bases and J by 0 bases, with 10 bases left in between. Germline V lookup: CDR1 LNHDA, CDR2 SQIVND (reference sequence). The CDR3 spans 14 residues.

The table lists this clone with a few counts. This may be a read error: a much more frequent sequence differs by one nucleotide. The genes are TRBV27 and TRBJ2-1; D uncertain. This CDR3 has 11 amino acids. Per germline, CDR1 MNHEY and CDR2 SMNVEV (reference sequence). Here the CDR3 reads CASILYHEQFF. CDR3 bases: TGTGCCAGCATTTTATACCATGAGCAGTTCTTC.

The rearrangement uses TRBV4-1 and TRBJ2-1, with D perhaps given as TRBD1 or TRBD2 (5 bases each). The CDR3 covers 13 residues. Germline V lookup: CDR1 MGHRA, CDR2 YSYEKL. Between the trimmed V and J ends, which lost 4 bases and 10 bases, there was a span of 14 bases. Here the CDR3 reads CASSRNRGAEQFF. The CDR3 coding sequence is TGCGCCAGCAGCCGGAACCGGGGCGCGGAGCAGTTCTTC.

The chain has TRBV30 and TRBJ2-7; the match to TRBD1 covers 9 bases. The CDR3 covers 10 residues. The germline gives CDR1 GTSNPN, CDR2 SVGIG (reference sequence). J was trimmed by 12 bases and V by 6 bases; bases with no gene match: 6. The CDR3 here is CACRTGDGYF. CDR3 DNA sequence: TGTGCCTGCAGGACAGGGGATGGGTACTTC. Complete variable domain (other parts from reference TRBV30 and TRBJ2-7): SQTIHQWPATLVQPVGSPLSLECTVEGTSNPNLYWYRQAAGRGLQLLFYSVGIGQISSEVPQNLSASRPQDRQFILSSKKLLLSDSGFYLCACRTGDGYFGPGTRLTVT.

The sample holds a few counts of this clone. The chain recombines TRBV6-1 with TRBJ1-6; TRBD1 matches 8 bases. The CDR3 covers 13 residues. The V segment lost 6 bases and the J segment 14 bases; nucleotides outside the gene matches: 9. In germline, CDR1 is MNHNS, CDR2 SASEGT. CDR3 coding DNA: TGTGCCAGCAGGGGGACAGGCCGGTCGTCCCTCCACTTT. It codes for CASRGTGRSSLHF.

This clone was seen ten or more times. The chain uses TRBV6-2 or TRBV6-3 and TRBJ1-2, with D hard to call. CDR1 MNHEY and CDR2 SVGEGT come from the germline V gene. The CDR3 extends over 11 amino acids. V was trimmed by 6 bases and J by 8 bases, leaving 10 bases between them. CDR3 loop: CASSQDGGYTF. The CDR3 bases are TGTGCCAGCAGCCAGGACGGAGGCTACACCTTC.

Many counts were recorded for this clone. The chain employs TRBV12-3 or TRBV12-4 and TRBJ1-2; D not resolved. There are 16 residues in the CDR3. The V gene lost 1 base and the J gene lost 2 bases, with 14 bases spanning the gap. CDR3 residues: CASSLDGRSTNYGYTF. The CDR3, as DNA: TGTGCCAGCAGTTTAGATGGACGGTCAACAAACTATGGCTACACCTTC.

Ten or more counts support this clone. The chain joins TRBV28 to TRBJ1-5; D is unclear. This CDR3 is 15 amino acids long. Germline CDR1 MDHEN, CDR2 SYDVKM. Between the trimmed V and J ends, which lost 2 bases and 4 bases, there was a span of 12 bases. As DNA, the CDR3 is TGTGCCAGCAGTTTACGGAGAGGGCTAAATCAGCCCCAGCATTTT. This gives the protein CASSLRRGLNQPQHF. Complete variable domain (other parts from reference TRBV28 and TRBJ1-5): DVKVTQSSRYLVKRTGEKVFLECVQDMDHENMFWYRQDPGLGLRLIYFSYDVKMKEKGDIPEGYSVSREKKERFSLILESASTNQTSMYLCASSLRRGLNQPQHFGDGTRLSIL.

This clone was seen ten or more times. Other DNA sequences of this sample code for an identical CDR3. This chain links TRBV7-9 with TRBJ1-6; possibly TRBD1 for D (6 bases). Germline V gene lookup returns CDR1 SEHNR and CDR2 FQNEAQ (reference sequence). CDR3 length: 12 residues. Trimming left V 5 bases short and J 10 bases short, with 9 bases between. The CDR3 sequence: CASSQQGSPLHF. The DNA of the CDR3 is TGTGCCAGCAGCCAACAGGGCTCACCCCTCCACTTT.

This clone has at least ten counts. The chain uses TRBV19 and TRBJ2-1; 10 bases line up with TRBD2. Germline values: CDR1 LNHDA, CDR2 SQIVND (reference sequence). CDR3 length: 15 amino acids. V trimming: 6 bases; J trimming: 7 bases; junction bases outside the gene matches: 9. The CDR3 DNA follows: TGTGCCAGTAGGTCTCTAGCGGGAGAAGGGAATGAGCAGTTCTTC. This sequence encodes CASRSLAGEGNEQFF.

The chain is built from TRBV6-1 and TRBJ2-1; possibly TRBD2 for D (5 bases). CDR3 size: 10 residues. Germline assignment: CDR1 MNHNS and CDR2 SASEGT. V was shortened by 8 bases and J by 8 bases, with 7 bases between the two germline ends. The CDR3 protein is CASGSYEQFF. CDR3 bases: TGTGCCAGCGGGAGCTATGAGCAGTTCTTC.

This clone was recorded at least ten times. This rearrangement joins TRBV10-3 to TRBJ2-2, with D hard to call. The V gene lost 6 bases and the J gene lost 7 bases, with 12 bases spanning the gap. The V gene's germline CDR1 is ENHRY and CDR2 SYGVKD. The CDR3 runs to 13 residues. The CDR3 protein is CAIRNDGYGELFF. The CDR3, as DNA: TGTGCCATCAGAAACGACGGGTACGGGGAGCTGTTTTTT.

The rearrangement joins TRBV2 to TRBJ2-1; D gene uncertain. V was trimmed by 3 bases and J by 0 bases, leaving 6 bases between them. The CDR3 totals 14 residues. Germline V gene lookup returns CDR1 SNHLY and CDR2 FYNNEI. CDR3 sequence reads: CASSDTFSYNEQFF. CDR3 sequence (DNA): TGTGCCAGCAGTGACACTTTCTCCTACAATGAGCAGTTCTTC. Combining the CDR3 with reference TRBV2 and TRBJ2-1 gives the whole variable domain EPEVTQTPSHQVTQMGQEVILRCVPISNHLYFYWYRQILGQKVEFLVSFYNNEISEKSEIFDDQFSVERPDGSNFTLKIRSTKLEDSAMYFCASSDTFSYNEQFFGPGTRLTVL.

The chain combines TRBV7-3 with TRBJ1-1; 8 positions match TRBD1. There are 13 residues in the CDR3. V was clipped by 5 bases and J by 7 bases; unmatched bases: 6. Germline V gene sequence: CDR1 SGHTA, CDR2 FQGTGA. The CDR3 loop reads CASSAGQGYEAFF. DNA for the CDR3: TGTGCCAGCAGCGCCGGACAGGGATATGAAGCTTTCTTT.

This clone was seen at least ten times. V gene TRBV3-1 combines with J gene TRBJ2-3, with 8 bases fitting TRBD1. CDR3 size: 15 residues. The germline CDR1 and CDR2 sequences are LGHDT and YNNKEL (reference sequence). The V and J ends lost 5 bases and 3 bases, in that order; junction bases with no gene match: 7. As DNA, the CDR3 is TGTGCCAGCAGCTACGCAGGGGGCGCGACAGATACGCAGTATTTT. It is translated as CASSYAGGATDTQYF.

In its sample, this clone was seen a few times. DNA for the CDR3: TGTGCCAGCAGTGGGACCTACAATCAGCCCCAGCATTTT. Encoded protein: CASSGTYNQPQHF. The chain is built from TRBV2 and TRBJ1-5; no firm D call. Germline-derived CDR1 and CDR2 are SNHLY and FYNNEI. The CDR3 runs to 13 residues. V lost 4 bases and J 3 bases, leaving 7 bases between the germline ends.

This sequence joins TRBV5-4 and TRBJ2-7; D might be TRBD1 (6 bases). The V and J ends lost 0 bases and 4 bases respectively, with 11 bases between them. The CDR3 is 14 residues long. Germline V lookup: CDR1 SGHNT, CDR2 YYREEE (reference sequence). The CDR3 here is CASSLGKGVYEQYF. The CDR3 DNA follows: TGTGCCAGCAGCTTGGGTAAGGGGGTTTACGAGCAGTACTTC. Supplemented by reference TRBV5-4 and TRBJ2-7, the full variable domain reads ETGVTQSPTHLIKTRGQQVTLRCSSQSGHNTVSWYQQALGQGPQFIFQYYREEENGRGNFPPRFSGLQFPNYSSELNVNALELDDSALYLCASSLGKGVYEQYFGPGTRLTVT.

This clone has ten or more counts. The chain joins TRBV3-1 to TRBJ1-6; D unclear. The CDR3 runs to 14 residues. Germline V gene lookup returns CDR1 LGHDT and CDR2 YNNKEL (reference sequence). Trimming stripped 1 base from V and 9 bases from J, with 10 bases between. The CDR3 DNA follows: TGTGCCAGCAGCCAAGCGGCAGTAGGTTCACCCCTCCACTTT. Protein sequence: CASSQAAVGSPLHF.

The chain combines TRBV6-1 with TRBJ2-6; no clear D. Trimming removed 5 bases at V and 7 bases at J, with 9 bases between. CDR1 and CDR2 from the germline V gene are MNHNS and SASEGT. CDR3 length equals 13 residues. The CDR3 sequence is CASSRPVANVLTF. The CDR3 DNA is TGTGCCAGCAGTAGGCCTGTTGCCAACGTCCTGACTTTC.

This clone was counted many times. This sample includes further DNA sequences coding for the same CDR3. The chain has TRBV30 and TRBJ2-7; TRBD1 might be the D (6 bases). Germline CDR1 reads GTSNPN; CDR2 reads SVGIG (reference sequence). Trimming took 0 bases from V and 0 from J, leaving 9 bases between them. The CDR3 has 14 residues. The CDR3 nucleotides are TGTGCCTGGAGTGTAGGGGGTAGCTCCTACGAGCAGTACTTC. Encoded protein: CAWSVGGSSYEQYF. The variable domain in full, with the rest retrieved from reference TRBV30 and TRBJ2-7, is SQTIHQWPATLVQPVGSPLSLECTVEGTSNPNLYWYRQAAGRGLQLLFYSVGIGQISSEVPQNLSASRPQDRQFILSSKKLLLSDSGFYLCAWSVGGSSYEQYFGPGTRLTVT.

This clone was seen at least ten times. CDR3 bases: TGTGCCAGCAGCCAAGATAGTACAGGGGGCGAGTCACCCCTCCACTTT. Protein product: CASSQDSTGGESPLHF. This chain joins TRBV4-2 and TRBJ1-6, with 9 bases identical to TRBD1. The CDR3 has 16 residues. V trimming: 0 bases; J trimming: 10 bases; junction bases outside the gene matches: 7. CDR1 and CDR2 (germline): LGHNA, YNFKEQ.

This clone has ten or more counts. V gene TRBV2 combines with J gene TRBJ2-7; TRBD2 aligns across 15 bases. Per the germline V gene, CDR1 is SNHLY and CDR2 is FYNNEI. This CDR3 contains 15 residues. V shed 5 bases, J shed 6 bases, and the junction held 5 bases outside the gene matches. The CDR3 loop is CASSPGLAGGAEQYF. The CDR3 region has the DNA TGTGCCAGCAGTCCCGGACTAGCGGGAGGGGCCGAGCAGTACTTC.

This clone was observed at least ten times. Here the CDR3 DNA reads TGTGCCAGCAGCGGTAGTTCTGGCTACGAGCAGTACTTC. Encoded protein: CASSGSSGYEQYF. This rearrangement joins TRBV9 to TRBJ2-7; no clear D gene. CDR1 is SGDLS, CDR2 YYNGEE, per germline. The germline V and J ends were trimmed by 3 bases and 3 bases, with 10 bases remaining between them. There are 13 residues in the CDR3.

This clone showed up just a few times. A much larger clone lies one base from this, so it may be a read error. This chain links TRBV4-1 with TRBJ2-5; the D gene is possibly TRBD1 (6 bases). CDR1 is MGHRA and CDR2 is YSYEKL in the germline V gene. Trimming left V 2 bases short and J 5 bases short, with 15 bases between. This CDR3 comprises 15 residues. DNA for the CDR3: TGCGCCAGCAGCCAAACGGCAGGGGCGAGGGAGACCCAGTACTTC. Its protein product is CASSQTAGARETQYF.